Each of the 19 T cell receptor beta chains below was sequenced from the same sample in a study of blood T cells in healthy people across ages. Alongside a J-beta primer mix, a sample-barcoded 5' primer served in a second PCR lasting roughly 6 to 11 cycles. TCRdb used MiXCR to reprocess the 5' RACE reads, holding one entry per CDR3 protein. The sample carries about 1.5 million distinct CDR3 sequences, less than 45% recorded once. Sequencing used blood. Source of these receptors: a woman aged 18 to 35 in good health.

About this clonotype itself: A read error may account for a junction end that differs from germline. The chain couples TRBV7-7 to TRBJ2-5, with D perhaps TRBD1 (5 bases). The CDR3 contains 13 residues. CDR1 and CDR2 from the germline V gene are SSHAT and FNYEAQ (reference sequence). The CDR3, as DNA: TGTGCTAGCAGCAGAGGTAGCCTAGGGGCCCAGTACTTC. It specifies CASSRGSLGAQYF.

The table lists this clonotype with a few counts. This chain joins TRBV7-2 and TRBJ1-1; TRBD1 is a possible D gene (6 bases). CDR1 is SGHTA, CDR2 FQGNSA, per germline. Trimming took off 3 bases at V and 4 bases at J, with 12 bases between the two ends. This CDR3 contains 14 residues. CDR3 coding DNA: TGTGCCAGCAGCTTGTGGGGGCGGCCCACTGAAGCTTTCTTT. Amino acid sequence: CASSLWGRPTEAFF.

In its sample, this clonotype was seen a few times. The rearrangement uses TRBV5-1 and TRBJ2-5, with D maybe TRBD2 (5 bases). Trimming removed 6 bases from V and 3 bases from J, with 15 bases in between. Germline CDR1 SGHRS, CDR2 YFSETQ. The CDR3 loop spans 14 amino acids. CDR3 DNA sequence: TGCGCCAGCAATTCGGGAATGGCGAAAGAGACCCAGTACTTC. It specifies CASNSGMAKETQYF.

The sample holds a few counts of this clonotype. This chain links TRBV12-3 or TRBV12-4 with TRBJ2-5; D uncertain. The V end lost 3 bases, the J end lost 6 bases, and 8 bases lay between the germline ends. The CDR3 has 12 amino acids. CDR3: CASSFPSQTQYF. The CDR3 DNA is TGTGCCAGCAGTTTTCCGAGTCAGACCCAGTACTTC.

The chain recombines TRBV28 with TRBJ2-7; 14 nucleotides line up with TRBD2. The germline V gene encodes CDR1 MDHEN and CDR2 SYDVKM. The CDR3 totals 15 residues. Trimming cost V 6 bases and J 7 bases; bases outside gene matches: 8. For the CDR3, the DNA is TGTGCCAGCAGAACCGGGACTAGCGGGAGAAATGAGCAGTACTTC. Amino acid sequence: CASRTGTSGRNEQYF. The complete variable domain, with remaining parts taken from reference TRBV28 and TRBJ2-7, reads DVKVTQSSRYLVKRTGEKVFLECVQDMDHENMFWYRQDPGLGLRLIYFSYDVKMKEKGDIPEGYSVSREKKERFSLILESASTNQTSMYLCASRTGTSGRNEQYFGPGTRLTVT.

CDR3 amino acids: CASSIQSTYEKLFF. The CDR3 coding sequence is TGTGCCAGCAGTATACAGTCTACGTACGAAAAACTGTTTTTT. The rearrangement links TRBV28 to TRBJ1-4; D not resolved. Trimming removed 5 bases from V and 8 bases from J, with 15 bases in between. The CDR3 is made up of 14 amino acids. Looked up from germline, CDR1 is MDHEN and CDR2 is SYDVKM.

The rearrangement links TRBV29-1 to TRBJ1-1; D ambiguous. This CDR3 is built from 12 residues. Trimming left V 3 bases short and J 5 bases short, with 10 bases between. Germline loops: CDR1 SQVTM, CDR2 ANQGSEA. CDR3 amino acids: CSVEGRATEAFF. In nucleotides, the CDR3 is TGCAGCGTTGAGGGTAGGGCAACTGAAGCTTTCTTT.

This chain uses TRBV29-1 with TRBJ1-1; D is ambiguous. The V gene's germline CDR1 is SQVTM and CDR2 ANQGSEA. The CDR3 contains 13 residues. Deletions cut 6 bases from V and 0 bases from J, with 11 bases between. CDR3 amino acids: CSVLVNMNTEAFF. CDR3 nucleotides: TGCAGCGTGCTGGTGAACATGAACACTGAAGCTTTCTTT.

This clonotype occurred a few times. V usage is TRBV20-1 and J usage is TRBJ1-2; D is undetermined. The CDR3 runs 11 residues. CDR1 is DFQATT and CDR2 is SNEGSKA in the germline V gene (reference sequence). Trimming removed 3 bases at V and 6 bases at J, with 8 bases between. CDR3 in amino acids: CSARGNNGYTF. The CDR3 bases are TGCAGTGCTAGGGGGAACAATGGCTACACCTTC.

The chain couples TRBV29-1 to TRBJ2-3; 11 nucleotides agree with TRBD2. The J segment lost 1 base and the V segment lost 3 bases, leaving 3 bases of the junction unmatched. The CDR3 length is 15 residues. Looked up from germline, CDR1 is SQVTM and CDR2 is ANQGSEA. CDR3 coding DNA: TGCAGCGTTGAGTCACTAGCGGGGGGCACAGATACGCAGTATTTT. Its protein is CSVESLAGGTDTQYF.

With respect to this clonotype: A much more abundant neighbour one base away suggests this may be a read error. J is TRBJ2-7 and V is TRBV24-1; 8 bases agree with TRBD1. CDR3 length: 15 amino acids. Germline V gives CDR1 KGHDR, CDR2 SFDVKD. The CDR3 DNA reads TGTGCCACCAATGATAGCAGGGGGCGATCCTACGAGCAGTACTTC. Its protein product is CATNDSRGRSYEQYF.

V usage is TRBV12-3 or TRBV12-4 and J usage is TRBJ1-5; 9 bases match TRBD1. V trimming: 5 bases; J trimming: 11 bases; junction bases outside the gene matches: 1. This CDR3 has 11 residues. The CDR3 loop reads CASSRDRAQHF. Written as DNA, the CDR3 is TGTGCCAGCAGTCGGGACAGGGCCCAGCATTTT.

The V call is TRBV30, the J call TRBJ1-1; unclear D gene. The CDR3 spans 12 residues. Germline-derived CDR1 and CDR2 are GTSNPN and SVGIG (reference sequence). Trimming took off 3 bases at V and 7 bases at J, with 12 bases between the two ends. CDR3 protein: CAWRWEGNEAFF. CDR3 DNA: TGTGCCTGGAGATGGGAGGGCAATGAAGCTTTCTTT.

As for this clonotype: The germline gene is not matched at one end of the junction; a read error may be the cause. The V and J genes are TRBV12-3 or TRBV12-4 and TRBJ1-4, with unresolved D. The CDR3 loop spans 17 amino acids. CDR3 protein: CAGSLGPRAATNEKLFF. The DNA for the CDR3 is TGTGCCGGCAGTTTAGGTCCAAGGGCAGCAACTAATGAAAAACTGTTTTTT.

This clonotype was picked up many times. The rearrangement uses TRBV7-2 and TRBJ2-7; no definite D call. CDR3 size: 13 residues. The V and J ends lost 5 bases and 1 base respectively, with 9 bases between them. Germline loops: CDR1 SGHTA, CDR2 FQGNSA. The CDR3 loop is CASSQSRSYEQYF. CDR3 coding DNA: TGTGCCAGCAGCCAGTCCAGGTCCTACGAGCAGTACTTC.

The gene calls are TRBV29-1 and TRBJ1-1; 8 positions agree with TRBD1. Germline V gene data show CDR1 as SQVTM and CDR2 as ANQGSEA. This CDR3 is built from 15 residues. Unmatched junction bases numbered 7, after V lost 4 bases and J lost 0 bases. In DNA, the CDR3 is TGCAGCGTTGTGGTCAGGGGGCGATTGAACACTGAAGCTTTCTTT. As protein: CSVVVRGRLNTEAFF. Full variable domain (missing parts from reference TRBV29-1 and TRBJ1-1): SAVISQKPSRDICQRGTSLTIQCQVDSQVTMMFWYRQQPGQSLTLIATANQGSEATYESGFVIDKFPISRPNLTFSTLTVSNMSPEDSSIYLCSVVVRGRLNTEAFFGQGTRLTVV.

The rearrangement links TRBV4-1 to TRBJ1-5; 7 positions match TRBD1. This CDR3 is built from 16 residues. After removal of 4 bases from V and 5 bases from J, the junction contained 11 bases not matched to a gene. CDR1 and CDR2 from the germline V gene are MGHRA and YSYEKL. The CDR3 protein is CASSRPARDRDQPQHF. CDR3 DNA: TGCGCCAGCAGCCGCCCGGCTCGGGACAGAGATCAGCCCCAGCATTTT.

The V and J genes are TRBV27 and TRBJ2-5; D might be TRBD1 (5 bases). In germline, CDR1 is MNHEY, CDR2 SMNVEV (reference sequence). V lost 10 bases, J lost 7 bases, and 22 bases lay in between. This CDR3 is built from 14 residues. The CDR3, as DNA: TGTGCCACTTCTGACTGGACAACCGATGGGACCCAGTACTTC. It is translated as CATSDWTTDGTQYF.

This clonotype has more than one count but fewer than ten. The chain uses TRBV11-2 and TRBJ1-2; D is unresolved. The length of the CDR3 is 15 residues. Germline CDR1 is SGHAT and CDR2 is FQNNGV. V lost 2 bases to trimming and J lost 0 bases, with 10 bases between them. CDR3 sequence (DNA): TGTGCCAGCAGCTTACCGGGCGGAACTAACTATGGCTACACCTTC. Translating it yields CASSLPGGTNYGYTF.